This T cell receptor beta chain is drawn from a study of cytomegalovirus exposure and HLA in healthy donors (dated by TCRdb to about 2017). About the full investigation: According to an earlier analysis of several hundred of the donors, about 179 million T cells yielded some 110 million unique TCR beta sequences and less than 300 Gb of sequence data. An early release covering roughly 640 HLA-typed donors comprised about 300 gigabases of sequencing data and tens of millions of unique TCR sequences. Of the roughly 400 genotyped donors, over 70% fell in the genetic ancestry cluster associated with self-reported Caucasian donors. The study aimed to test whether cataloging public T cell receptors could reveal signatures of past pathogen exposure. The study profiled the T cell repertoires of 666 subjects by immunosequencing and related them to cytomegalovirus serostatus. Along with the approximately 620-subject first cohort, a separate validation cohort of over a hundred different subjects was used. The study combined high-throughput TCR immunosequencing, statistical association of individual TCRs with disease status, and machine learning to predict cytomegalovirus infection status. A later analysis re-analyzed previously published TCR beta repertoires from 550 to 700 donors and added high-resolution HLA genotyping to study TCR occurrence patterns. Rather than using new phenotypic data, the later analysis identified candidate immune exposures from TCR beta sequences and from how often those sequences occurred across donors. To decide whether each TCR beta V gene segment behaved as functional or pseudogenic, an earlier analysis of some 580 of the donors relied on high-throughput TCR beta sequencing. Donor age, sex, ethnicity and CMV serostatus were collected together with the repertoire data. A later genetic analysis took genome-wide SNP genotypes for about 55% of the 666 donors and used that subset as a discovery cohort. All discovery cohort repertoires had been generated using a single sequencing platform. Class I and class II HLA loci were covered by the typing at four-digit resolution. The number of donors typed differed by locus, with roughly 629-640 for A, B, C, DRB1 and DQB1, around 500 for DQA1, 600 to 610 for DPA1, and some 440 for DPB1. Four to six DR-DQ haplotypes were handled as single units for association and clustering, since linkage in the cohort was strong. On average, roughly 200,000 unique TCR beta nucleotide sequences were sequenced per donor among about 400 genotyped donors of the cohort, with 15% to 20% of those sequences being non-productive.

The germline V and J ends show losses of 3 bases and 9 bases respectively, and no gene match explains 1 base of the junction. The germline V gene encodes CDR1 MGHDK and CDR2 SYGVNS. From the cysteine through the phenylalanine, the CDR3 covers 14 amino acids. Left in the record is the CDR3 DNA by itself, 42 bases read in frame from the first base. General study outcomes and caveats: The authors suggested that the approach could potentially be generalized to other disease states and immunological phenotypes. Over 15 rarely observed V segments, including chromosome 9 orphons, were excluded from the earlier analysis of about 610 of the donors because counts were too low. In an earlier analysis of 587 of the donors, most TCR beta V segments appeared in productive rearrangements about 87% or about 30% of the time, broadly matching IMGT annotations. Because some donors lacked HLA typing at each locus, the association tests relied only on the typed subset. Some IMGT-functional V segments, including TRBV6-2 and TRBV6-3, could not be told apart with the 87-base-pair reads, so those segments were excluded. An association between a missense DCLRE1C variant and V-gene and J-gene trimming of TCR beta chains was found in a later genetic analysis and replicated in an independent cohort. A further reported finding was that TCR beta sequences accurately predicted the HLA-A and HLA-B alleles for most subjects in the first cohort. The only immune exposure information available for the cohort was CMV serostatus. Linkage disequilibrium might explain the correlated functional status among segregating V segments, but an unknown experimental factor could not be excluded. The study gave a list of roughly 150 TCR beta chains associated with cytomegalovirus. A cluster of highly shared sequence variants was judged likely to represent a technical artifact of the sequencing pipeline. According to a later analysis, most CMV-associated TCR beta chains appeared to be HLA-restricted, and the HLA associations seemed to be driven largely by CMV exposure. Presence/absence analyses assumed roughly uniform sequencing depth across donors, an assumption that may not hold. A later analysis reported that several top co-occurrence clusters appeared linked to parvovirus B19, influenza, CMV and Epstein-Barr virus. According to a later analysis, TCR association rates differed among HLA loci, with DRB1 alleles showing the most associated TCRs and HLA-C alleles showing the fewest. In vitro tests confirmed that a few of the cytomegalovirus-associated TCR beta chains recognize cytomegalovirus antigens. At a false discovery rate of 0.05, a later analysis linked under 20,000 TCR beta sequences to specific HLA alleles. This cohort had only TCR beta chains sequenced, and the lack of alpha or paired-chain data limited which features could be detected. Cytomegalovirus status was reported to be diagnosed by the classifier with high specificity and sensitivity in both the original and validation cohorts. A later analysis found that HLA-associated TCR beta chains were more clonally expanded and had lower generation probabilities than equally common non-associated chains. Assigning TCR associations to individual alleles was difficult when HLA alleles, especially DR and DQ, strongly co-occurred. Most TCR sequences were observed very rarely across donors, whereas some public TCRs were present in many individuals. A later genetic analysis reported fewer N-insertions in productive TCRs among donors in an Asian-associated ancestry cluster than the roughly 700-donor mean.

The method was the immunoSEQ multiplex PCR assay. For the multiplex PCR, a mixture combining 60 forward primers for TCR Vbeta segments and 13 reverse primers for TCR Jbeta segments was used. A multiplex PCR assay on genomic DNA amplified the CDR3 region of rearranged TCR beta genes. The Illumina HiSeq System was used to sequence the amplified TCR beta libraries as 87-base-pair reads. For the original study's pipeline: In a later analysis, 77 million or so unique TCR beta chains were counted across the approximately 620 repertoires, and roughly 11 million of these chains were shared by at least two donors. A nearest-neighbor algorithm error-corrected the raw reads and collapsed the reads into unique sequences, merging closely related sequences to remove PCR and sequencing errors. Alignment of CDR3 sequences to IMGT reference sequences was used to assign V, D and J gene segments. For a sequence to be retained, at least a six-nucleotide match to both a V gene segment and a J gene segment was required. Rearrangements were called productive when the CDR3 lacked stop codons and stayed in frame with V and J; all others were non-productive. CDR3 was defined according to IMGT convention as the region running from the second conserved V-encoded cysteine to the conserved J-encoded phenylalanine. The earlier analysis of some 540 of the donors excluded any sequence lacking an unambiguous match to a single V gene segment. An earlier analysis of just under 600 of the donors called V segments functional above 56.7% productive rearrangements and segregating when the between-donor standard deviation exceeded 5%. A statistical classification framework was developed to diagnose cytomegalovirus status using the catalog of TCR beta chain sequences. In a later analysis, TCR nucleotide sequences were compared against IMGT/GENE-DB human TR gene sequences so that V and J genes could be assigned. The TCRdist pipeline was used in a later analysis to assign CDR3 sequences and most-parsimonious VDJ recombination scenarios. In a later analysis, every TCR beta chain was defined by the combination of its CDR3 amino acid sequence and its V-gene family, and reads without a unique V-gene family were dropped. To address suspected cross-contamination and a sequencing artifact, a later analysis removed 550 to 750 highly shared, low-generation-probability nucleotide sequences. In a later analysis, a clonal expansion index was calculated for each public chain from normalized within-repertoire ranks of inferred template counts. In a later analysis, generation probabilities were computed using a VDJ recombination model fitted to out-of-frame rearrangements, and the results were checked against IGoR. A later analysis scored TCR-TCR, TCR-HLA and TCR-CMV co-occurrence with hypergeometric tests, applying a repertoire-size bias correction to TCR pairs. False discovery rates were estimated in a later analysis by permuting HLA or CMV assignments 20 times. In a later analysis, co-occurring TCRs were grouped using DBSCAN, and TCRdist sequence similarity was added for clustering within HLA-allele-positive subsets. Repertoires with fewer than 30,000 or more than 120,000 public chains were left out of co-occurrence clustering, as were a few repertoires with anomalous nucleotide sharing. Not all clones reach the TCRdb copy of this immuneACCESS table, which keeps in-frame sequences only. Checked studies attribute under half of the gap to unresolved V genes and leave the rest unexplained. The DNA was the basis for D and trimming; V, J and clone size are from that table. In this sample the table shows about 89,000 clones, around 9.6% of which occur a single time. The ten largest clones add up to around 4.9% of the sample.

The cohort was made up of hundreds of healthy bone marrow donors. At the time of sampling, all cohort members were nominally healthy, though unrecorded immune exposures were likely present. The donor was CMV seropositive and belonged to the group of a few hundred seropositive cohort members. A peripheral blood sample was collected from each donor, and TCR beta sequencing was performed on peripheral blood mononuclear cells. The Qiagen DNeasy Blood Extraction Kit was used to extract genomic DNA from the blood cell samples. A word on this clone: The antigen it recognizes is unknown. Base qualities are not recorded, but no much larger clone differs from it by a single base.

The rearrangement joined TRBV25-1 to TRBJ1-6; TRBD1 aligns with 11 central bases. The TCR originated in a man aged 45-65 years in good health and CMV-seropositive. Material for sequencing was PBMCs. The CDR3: CASSEGTGGSPLHF. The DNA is TGTGCCAGCAGTGAGGGGACAGGGGGTTCACCCCTCCACTTT.